This T cell receptor (beta chain) was recorded in a study of Graves' ophthalmopathy and Graves' hyperthyroidism. Trimming removed 8 bases from V and 5 bases from J, with 28 bases in between. The CDR3 contains 17 residues. CDR1 and CDR2 (germline): DFQATT, SNEGSKA (reference sequence). This clonotype was seen many times. TCR beta CDR3 amplification used RNA transcripts. First-round RT-PCR employed HTBI primers, with a second-round multiplex PCR after it. TCRdb recomputed calls from the multiplex PCR reads with MiXCR, one row per CDR3 protein. The repertoire holds a few hundred thousand distinct CDR3 sequences, 15% to 20% seen once, with approximately 13% in the top ten.

The receptor comes from an adult man with Graves' ophthalmopathy. The chain recombines TRBV20-1 with TRBJ1-5; a possible D gene is TRBD1 (6 bases). The specimen was peripheral blood. CDR3 amino acids: CSPPTSYTGYCDQPQHF. The CDR3, as DNA: TGCAGTCCACCAACATCTTATACAGGGTATTGCGATCAGCCCCAGCATTTT.